A single T cell receptor beta chain is shown here with its context. What it binds is not known. This sample stems from a study of CD8+CD57+ T cells in acquired aplastic anemia. For the study at large: Sorted CD4+ plus CD8+ cells gave DNA averaging 3.2 ug. Overall study findings and caveats: Patients and controls shared over 25 CD8+ CDR3 sequences, which appeared highly expressed in patients and within their immunodominant clones.

V lost 0 bases, J lost 0 bases, and 8 bases lay in between. Germline V gene lookup returns CDR1 LGHNT and CDR2 FRNRAP. This CDR3 contains 15 residues. Patients who underwent sequencing had shown CD8+CD57+ cell expansion by flow cytometry. Every one of the patients had aplastic anemia (severe, acquired). When blood sampling took place, the patients had received no therapy. Genomic DNA, serving as template, underwent TCR beta VDJ and CDR3 profiling. One entry per CDR3 protein results from TCRdb running MiXCR on the reads. The table has a few hundred thousand distinct CDR3 sequences, roughly a third seen once.

The sample comprised sorted CD4+, CD8+, or CD8+CD57+ T cells (not recorded which) from PBMCs. The sequence came from a human donor with aplastic anemia. The chain couples TRBV12-5 to TRBJ1-1; a possible D gene is TRBD1 (6 bases). The CDR3 sequence is CASGLVQGLNTEAFF. CDR3 nucleotide sequence: TGTGCTAGTGGTTTGGTACAGGGCCTGAACACTGAAGCTTTCTTT.